This is a list of T cell receptor beta chains from one sample in a study of cytomegalovirus exposure and HLA in healthy donors. Some clones are missing from TCRdb's copy, which holds only in-frame ones; the method was immunoSEQ multiplex PCR. The repertoire includes under 150,000 clones, around 72% of them detected once, and about 4.4% sits in the top ten. The sequenced sample consisted of PBMCs. The source is a man aged 50-60 years in good health and CMV-seropositive. CDR3s include the opening cysteine and the closing phenylalanine or tryptophan. Each record gives: V gene, D gene, J gene, clone size, CDR3 DNA, CDR3 protein. D genes are given only for firm matches. Not all rows give a size; the values are once, few, many and, for expanded clones, a class.

TRBV2,TRBD2,TRBJ2-1,few,TGTGCCAGCAGAGCCGGGACTAGCGGGAGAAAGGAGCAGTTCTTC,CASRAGTSGRKEQFF
TRBV19,TRBD2,TRBJ2-7,few,TGTGCCAGTAGCAGATCGGGGGGTCCAACCTACGAGCAGTACTTC,CASSRSGGPTYEQYF
TRBV6-1,.,TRBJ2-1,.,TGTGCCAGCAGTGAAGCGAGCGCACTTCCCTACAATGAGCAGTTCTTC,CASSEASALPYNEQFF
TRBV10-1,TRBD1,TRBJ1-1,.,TGCGCCAGCAATGACAGGGTGAACACTGAAGCTTTCTTT,CASNDRVNTEAFF
TRBV5-1,.,TRBJ1-6,.,TGCGCCAGCAGCTTCCAGGGGTCCGCTAGTTCACCCCTCCACTTT,CASSFQGSASSPLHF
TRBV29-1,TRBD1,TRBJ2-7,.,TGCAGCGCAAGGACAGGAGCAAACATGCAGTACTTC,CSARTGANMQYF
TRBV2,TRBD2,TRBJ2-7,.,TGTGCCAGCAGCCGGACTAGCGGCTCCTACGAGCAGTACTTC,CASSRTSGSYEQYF
TRBV11-3,TRBD1,TRBJ2-5,.,TGTGCCAGCAGCAATCGACAGGGGGGTGGAGAGACCCAGTACTTC,CASSNRQGGGETQYF
TRBV7-9,TRBD1,TRBJ1-2,few,TGTTCCAGCATCAAGAAGGACAGGGGAGCTAACTATGGCTACACCTTC,CSSIKKDRGANYGYTF
TRBV15,.,TRBJ1-1,.,TGTGCCACCAGCAGAGATTGGGGGCGAGGCGCTGAAGCTTTCTTT,CATSRDWGRGAEAFF
TRBV5-1,TRBD2,TRBJ2-5,.,TGCGCCAGCAGCTTTAATAGCGGGGAAGGAGCCCAGTACTTC,CASSFNSGEGAQYF
TRBV6-1,.,TRBJ1-3,.,TGTGCCAGCAGTGAAGTCGGGGACTCTGGAAACACCATATATTTT,CASSEVGDSGNTIYF
TRBV5-8,TRBD2,TRBJ2-1,once,TGTGCCAGCAGTTTGGTCCTAGCGGGAGTGGGTGAGCAGTTCTTC,CASSLVLAGVGEQFF
TRBV27,TRBD1,TRBJ1-2,.,TGTGCCAGCGGGCGAACGACAGGGTCGGATGGGTACACCTTC,CASGRTTGSDGYTF
TRBV5-6,TRBD2,TRBJ2-7,.,TGTGCCAGCAGCTTCGCGGGAGTGTCCTACGAGCAGTACTTC,CASSFAGVSYEQYF
TRBV18,.,TRBJ2-7,.,TGTGCCAGCTCACCAATACGTCAGGACGAGCAGTACTTC,CASSPIRQDEQYF
TRBV2,.,TRBJ1-2,few,TGTGCCAGCAGTGTAGGGGATGTCTTGGGCTACACCTTC,CASSVGDVLGYTF
TRBV5-1,TRBD1,TRBJ2-5,.,TGCGCCAGCAGCTTTGACAGGGTAACTGAGACCCAGTACTTC,CASSFDRVTETQYF
TRBV11-2,TRBD1,TRBJ1-2,once,TGTGCCAGCAGCTCTGGACAGGGGATAAAGTATGGCTACACCTTC,CASSSGQGIKYGYTF
TRBV7-6,.,TRBJ2-3,.,TGTGCCAGCAGCGAATACAGCAGGGGTTCGGATACGCAGTATTTT,CASSEYSRGSDTQYF
TRBV7-2,.,TRBJ2-7,.,TGTGCCAGCAGCTTAGACTCGGGGGGCCGCCCCTACGAGCAGTACTTC,CASSLDSGGRPYEQYF
TRBV29-1,.,TRBJ2-3,.,TGCAGCGTTGAAGCCAACACAGATACGCAGTATTTT,CSVEANTDTQYF
TRBV2,TRBD2,TRBJ2-5,.,TGTGCCAGCGGCCGGGGGACTAGCCCTCGCCAAGAGACCCAGTACTTC,CASGRGTSPRQETQYF
TRBV5-6,.,TRBJ1-1,once,TGTGCCAGCAGGGGGCAGGGGATGAACACTGAAGCTTTCTTT,CASRGQGMNTEAFF
TRBV7-2,.,TRBJ2-7,.,TGTGCCAGCAGCTTAGGGGGCAGTACCCACGAGCAGTACTTC,CASSLGGSTHEQYF
TRBV11-3,.,TRBJ2-3,.,TGTGCCAGCAGCTTAGGGAGCGGCCTTAGCACAGATACGCAGTATTTT,CASSLGSGLSTDTQYF
TRBV10-2,.,TRBJ2-5,.,TGCGCCAGCAGGGACAGACAAGAGACCCAGTACTTC,CASRDRQETQYF
TRBV5-4,.,TRBJ2-6,.,TGTGCCAGCAGGTCCCAGGGTGCCGGGGCCAACGTCCTGACTTTC,CASRSQGAGANVLTF
TRBV18,TRBD1,TRBJ1-2,.,TGTGCCAGCTCATCTTCCGGGACAGTAGAAGGCAACTATGGCTACACCTTC,CASSSSGTVEGNYGYTF
TRBV29-1,TRBD2,TRBJ2-7,.,TGCAGCGTTGAAGGCCAGGGAGGGATCTACGAGCAGTACTTC,CSVEGQGGIYEQYF
TRBV18,TRBD1,TRBJ1-1,few,TGTGCCAGCTCACCAGACAGGGCGAACACTGAAGCTTTCTTT,CASSPDRANTEAFF
TRBV11-3,.,TRBJ2-2,once,TGTGCCAGCAGCTTCGGGTCGCGAACCGGGGAGCTGTTTTTT,CASSFGSRTGELFF
TRBV13,TRBD1,TRBJ2-3,.,TGTGCCAGCAGCTCGACAGGGGTTGGGGATACGCAGTATTTT,CASSSTGVGDTQYF
TRBV5-1,.,TRBJ2-6,few,TGCGCCAGCAGAGGGGACTCTGGGGCCAACGTCCTGACTTTC,CASRGDSGANVLTF
TRBV7-7,.,TRBJ2-2,.,TGTGCCAGCAGCTTGACTGACACCGGGGAGCTGTTTTTT,CASSLTDTGELFF
TRBV5-1,TRBD1,TRBJ2-7,.,TGCGCCAGCAGCTTTGGACAGGTGCCCGGCGAGCAGTACTTC,CASSFGQVPGEQYF
TRBV18,.,TRBJ2-7,.,TGTGCCAGCTCACCATCGGGTCTGATCTACGAGCAGTACTTC,CASSPSGLIYEQYF
TRBV5-8,TRBD1,TRBJ2-2,.,TGTGCCACCTCATCCCGGGACAGGGGACTCACCGGGGAGCTGTTTTTT,CATSSRDRGLTGELFF
TRBV25-1,TRBD2,TRBJ2-5,.,TGTGCCAGCAGTGAATATCCCTCAGCGGCGGGGGACTACTTC,CASSEYPSAAGDYF
TRBV10-1,TRBD1,TRBJ1-1,few,TGCGCCAGCAACCGGACAGGGGGGGGCACTGAAGCTTTCTTT,CASNRTGGGTEAFF
TRBV5-8,TRBD1,TRBJ1-2,few,TGTGCCAGCAGCAACTCCGGGACAGGGAGCTATGGCTACACCTTC,CASSNSGTGSYGYTF
TRBV6-6,.,TRBJ1-5,.,TGTGCCAGCAGCGCCATGGCCAATCAGCCCCAGCATTTT,CASSAMANQPQHF
TRBV5-1,.,TRBJ1-5,.,TGCGCCAGCAGCTTGGTAGTGGGCCCCGATCAGCCCCAGCATTTT,CASSLVVGPDQPQHF
TRBV9,.,TRBJ2-1,once,TGTGCCGGCAGCGTAGTAATCGGTGGGGGGACGGAGTTGAATGAGCAGTTCTTC,CAGSVVIGGGTELNEQFF
TRBV19,.,TRBJ1-4,.,TGTGCCAGTAGTATTGGAGGGAAAAAACTGTTTTTT,CASSIGGKKLFF
TRBV14,TRBD2,TRBJ2-1,.,TGTGCCAGCAGCCAAGGTCTAGCGGGAGGGCAGAATGAGCAGTTCTTC,CASSQGLAGGQNEQFF
TRBV28,.,TRBJ2-5,.,TGTGCCAGCAGACCCTTAGCGGTACTACAAGAGACCCAGTACTTC,CASRPLAVLQETQYF
TRBV5-1,TRBD2,TRBJ2-5,.,TGCGCCAGCAGCTTCATCCCCAGCGGGAGGTCACAAGAGACCCAGTACTTC,CASSFIPSGRSQETQYF
TRBV7-3,TRBD1,TRBJ2-5,.,TGTGCCAGCAGCTTAACTGGGACAGGGTCCGAAGAGACCCAGTACTTC,CASSLTGTGSEETQYF